The TCR beta chain under discussion was sequenced for a study of long-term antiretroviral therapy in people with HIV. A word on this clone: Its antigen is still unknown.

Investigators performed immunoSEQ version v3.0 at survey level. Only in-frame clones appear in the TCRdb table, and some are missing; sequencing was by immunoSEQ multiplex PCR. The data contain tens of thousands of clones, around 93% of them singletons. Per individual, the PBMC samples numbered at least one pre-ART and at least two post-ART. United States facilities provided treatment to all participants with HIV. The V gene end was trimmed by 5 bases and the J gene end by 8 bases; junction bases not matched to a gene: 7. CDR1 and CDR2 from the germline V gene are SEHNR and FQNEAQ (reference sequence). The CDR3 has 15 amino acids. Study-wide results and limits: The study collected no data on ART adherence, viral resistance or therapy changes. It was observed that HIV repertoires exhibited narrower CDR3 length ranges than controls.

The receptor's source is a man aged 50 to 59 with HIV. The sample in question was unsorted PBMCs, obtained just over 7.2 years after starting antiretroviral therapy. J is TRBJ2-3 and V is TRBV7-9, with 13 bases lining up with TRBD2. CDR3 region: CASSPPLAGGSTQYF. The CDR3 bases are TGTGCCAGCAGCCCCCCACTAGCGGGGGGGAGTACGCAGTATTTT.